Below are 25 T cell receptor beta chains sequenced from a single sample in a study of T cell responses to AZD1222 COVID-19 vaccine. The repertoire was sequenced with immunoSEQ multiplex PCR; TCRdb's copy has only in-frame clones and lacks some. This table holds some 120,000 clones, 70% to 90% found once. The input for sequencing was peripheral blood, taken on day 0 of AZD1222 vaccination. These receptors were obtained from an adult in good health.

The rearrangement links TRBV10-3 to TRBJ2-1, with TRBD1 matching over 12 bases. V shed 7 bases, J shed 7 bases, and the junction held 14 bases outside the gene matches. Per the germline V gene, CDR1 is ENHRY and CDR2 is SYGVKD. The CDR3 length is 17 residues. CDR3 in amino acids: CAINPGQGAGYINEQFF. The CDR3 bases are TGTGCCATCAACCCGGGACAGGGGGCAGGATACATAAATGAGCAGTTCTTC.

V and J are TRBV7-2 and TRBJ2-1; 9 bases are shared with TRBD2. This CDR3 has 15 residues. Germline V gene lookup returns CDR1 SGHTA and CDR2 FQGNSA. After removal of 3 bases from V and 2 bases from J, the junction contained 2 bases not matched to a gene. Written as DNA, the CDR3 is TGTGCCAGCAGCTTTTGGACTAGCGCCTACAATGAGCAGTTCTTC. Amino acids: CASSFWTSAYNEQFF.

This sequence joins TRBV13 and TRBJ2-7; 7 nucleotides align to TRBD2. The ends lost 5 bases at V and 5 bases at J; junction bases unmatched: 6. Germline CDR1 reads PRHDT; CDR2 reads FYEKMQ (reference sequence). CDR3 length equals 13 residues. CDR3 loop: CASSPTGGHEQYF. In DNA, the CDR3 is TGTGCCAGCAGCCCTACGGGAGGCCACGAGCAGTACTTC.

J is TRBJ1-2 and V is TRBV27; 9 nucleotides align to TRBD1. The V gene end was trimmed by 7 bases and the J gene end by 10 bases; junction bases not matched to a gene: 13. The CDR3 is 14 residues long. Germline V gene sequence: CDR1 MNHEY, CDR2 SMNVEV (reference sequence). The CDR3 bases are TGTGCCAGCAAACATGGGACAGGGAGTTCCATCTACACCTTC. Its protein product is CASKHGTGSSIYTF.

Worth noting for this clone: Its ends do not fully match the called genes, so a read error is possible. The V and J genes are TRBV7-7 and TRBJ2-1, with TRBD2 matching over 14 bases. This CDR3 contains 15 residues. The germline gives CDR1 SSHAT, CDR2 FNYEAQ (reference sequence). The CDR3 loop reads CASSLGLAGADEQFF. The CDR3 DNA sequence: TGTGCTAGCAGCTTGGGACTAGCGGGAGCGGATGAGCAGTTCTTC.

Worth noting for this clone: The same CDR3 arises from other DNA sequences in this sample as well. The chain combines TRBV10-3 with TRBJ1-2; 7 bases match TRBD1. J lost 2 bases, V lost 5 bases, and 2 bases had no gene match. CDR1 and CDR2 (germline): ENHRY, SYGVKD. The CDR3 covers 13 residues. In DNA, the CDR3 is TGTGCCATCAGTCGGGACAGCAACTATGGCTACACCTTC. Residues: CAISRDSNYGYTF.

The chain combines TRBV21-1 with TRBJ1-2; the table's D call, TRBD1, was not checked against the DNA. TRBV21-1 is classified as a pseudogene. This CDR3 comprises 14 residues. CDR3 sequence: CASRVGYRGQGYTF. The CDR3 bases are TGTGCCAGCAGGGTCGGATACAGGGGGCAGGGCTACACCTTC.

The chain employs TRBV19 and TRBJ1-6; D gene ambiguous. V lost 3 bases and J 8 bases, leaving 5 bases between the germline ends. The CDR3 runs to 12 residues. Germline V lookup: CDR1 LNHDA, CDR2 SQIVND (reference sequence). The CDR3 bases are TGTGCCAGTAGTATGGGCTATTCACCCCTCCACTTT. Translating it yields CASSMGYSPLHF.

The rearrangement links TRBV19 to TRBJ1-6; D possibly corresponds to TRBD1 (6 bases). V was cut by 3 bases and J by 2 bases, with 17 bases left in between. The CDR3 runs 18 residues. Germline-derived CDR1 and CDR2 are LNHDA and SQIVND (reference sequence). This CDR3 is CASSIYLRTETYNSPLHF. In DNA, the CDR3 is TGTGCCAGTAGTATCTATTTAAGGACAGAGACCTATAATTCACCCCTCCACTTT. The full variable domain, with the rest looked up from reference TRBV19 and TRBJ1-6, is DGGITQSPKYLFRKEGQNVTLSCEQNLNHDAMYWYRQDPGQGLRLIYYSQIVNDFQKGDIAEGYSVSREKKESFPLTVTSAQKNPTAFYLCASSIYLRTETYNSPLHFGNGTRLTVT.

This clone has just one count. This chain joins TRBV19 and TRBJ1-5; no clear D gene. The CDR3 totals 12 residues. CDR1 is LNHDA and CDR2 is SQIVND in the germline V gene (reference sequence). The V and J ends lost 6 bases and 7 bases respectively, with 10 bases between them. The CDR3 reads CASSNSQQPQHF. The CDR3 DNA reads TGTGCCAGTAGCAACAGCCAGCAGCCCCAGCATTTT.

Regarding this clone: At the DNA level, this CDR3 is encoded by other sequences in the same sample as well. The chain carries TRBV19 and TRBJ1-2; 8 bases match TRBD1. The V gene end was trimmed by 3 bases and the J gene end by 2 bases; junction bases not matched to a gene: 2. The CDR3 totals 14 residues. Looked up from germline, CDR1 is LNHDA and CDR2 is SQIVND (reference sequence). This CDR3 reads CASSIQGANYGYTF. CDR3 DNA sequence: TGTGCCAGTAGTATCCAGGGGGCAAACTATGGCTACACCTTC.

The chain recombines TRBV7-9 with TRBJ2-3, with D unclear. CDR1 and CDR2 (germline): SEHNR, FQNEAQ (reference sequence). V shed 5 bases and J shed 2 bases, with 17 bases lying between them. The CDR3 sequence is 16 residues long. CDR3 loop: CASSPLDPPFTDTQYF. Here the CDR3 DNA reads TGTGCCAGCAGCCCCCTGGATCCCCCTTTCACAGATACGCAGTATTTT.

The genes are TRBV29-1 and TRBJ2-3; D is possibly TRBD1 or TRBD2 (6 bases each). There are 14 residues in the CDR3. Germline lookup yields CDR1 SQVTM and CDR2 ANQGSEA. The germline V and J ends were trimmed by 3 bases and 6 bases, with 16 bases remaining between them. Here the CDR3 DNA reads TGCAGCGTTGAGGGGGAAACGGGGGCGGATACGCAGTATTTT. Protein product: CSVEGETGADTQYF.

The gene calls are TRBV10-3 and TRBJ2-7, with 9 bases aligning to TRBD2. Germline assignment: CDR1 ENHRY and CDR2 SYGVKD. V lost 4 bases and J lost 6; bases outside the gene matches: 7. This CDR3 comprises 14 residues. In DNA, the CDR3 is TGTGCCATCAGTGGGCGGGGGGGCGATGGCGAGCAGTACTTC. This encodes CAISGRGGDGEQYF.

The chain recombines TRBV21-1 with TRBJ2-7; TRBD2, the table's D call, was not compared with the DNA. TRBV21-1 is a pseudogene locus. The CDR3 length is 16 residues. The CDR3 loop reads CASRRRRREVGTEQYF. The CDR3 DNA follows: TGTGCCAGCAGAAGGAGAAGGCGGGAGGTCGGGACCGAGCAGTACTTC.

A note on this clone: Other DNA sequences in the same sample also yield this CDR3. The V call is TRBV19, the J call TRBJ1-5; 7 nucleotides align to TRBD1. Unmatched junction bases numbered 2, after V lost 4 bases and J lost 2 bases. The CDR3 has 14 amino acids. In germline, CDR1 is LNHDA, CDR2 SQIVND (reference sequence). This CDR3 reads CASSNTGGNQPQHF. Here the CDR3 DNA reads TGTGCCAGTAGTAACACAGGGGGCAATCAGCCCCAGCATTTT.

The rearrangement joins TRBV5-1 to TRBJ1-6; perhaps TRBD1 as D (5 bases). V gave up 4 bases and J gave up 9 bases, with 20 bases separating them. CDR3 length: 16 amino acids. Germline V CDR1 and CDR2: SGHRS, YFSETQ. The CDR3 loop is CASSPSRGEYGSPLHF. The CDR3, as DNA: TGCGCCAGCAGCCCCAGTCGGGGGGAGTATGGTTCACCCCTCCACTTT.

The chain has TRBV7-6 and TRBJ2-1, with TRBD1 matching 7 bases. The germline CDR1 and CDR2 sequences are SGHVS and FNYEAQ. Trimming took 1 base from V and 6 from J; bases not matched to a gene: 6. This CDR3 contains 15 residues. The CDR3 is CASSLESTGPNEQFF. CDR3 bases: TGTGCCAGCAGCTTAGAATCGACAGGGCCCAATGAGCAGTTCTTC.

This chain's CDR3 is CASSPNTGYQETQYF. The CDR3 DNA reads TGCGCCAGCAGCCCGAACACGGGGTACCAAGAGACCCAGTACTTC. J is TRBJ2-5 and V is TRBV5-1, with a possible D match to TRBD2 (5 bases). The CDR3 loop spans 15 amino acids. The germline V gene encodes CDR1 SGHRS and CDR2 YFSETQ. Trimming left V 4 bases short and J 0 bases short, with 13 bases between.

The chain carries TRBV19 and TRBJ1-5; the D is unclear. This CDR3 region has 15 residues. Trimming took off 8 bases at V and 5 bases at J, with 19 bases between the two ends. Looked up from germline, CDR1 is LNHDA and CDR2 is SQIVND (reference sequence). CDR3 sequence: CASLGSPRLDQPQHF. The CDR3 DNA is TGTGCCAGTCTAGGGAGTCCCAGGCTCGATCAGCCCCAGCATTTT.

This chain uses TRBV5-1 with TRBJ1-6; 9 bases line up with TRBD1. The V segment lost 3 bases and the J segment 7 bases; nucleotides outside the gene matches: 8. Germline lookup yields CDR1 SGHRS and CDR2 YFSETQ. This CDR3 spans 16 amino acids. The CDR3 sequence is CASSSEGDRGNSPLHF. For the CDR3, the DNA is TGCGCCAGCAGCTCTGAAGGTGACAGGGGGAATTCACCCCTCCACTTT.

The V and J genes are TRBV12-3 or TRBV12-4 and TRBJ2-7; no clear D gene. The CDR3 is 13 residues long. V was trimmed by 1 base and J by 3 bases, leaving 7 bases between them. The CDR3 protein is CASSLEVNYEQYF. Here the CDR3 DNA reads TGTGCCAGCAGTTTAGAGGTGAACTACGAGCAGTACTTC.

The chain carries TRBV29-1 and TRBJ1-2; 7 nucleotides line up with TRBD1. The V gene's germline CDR1 is SQVTM and CDR2 ANQGSEA. J gave up 5 bases and V 2 bases, and 5 bases lay outside the gene matches. CDR3 length equals 13 residues. The CDR3 DNA sequence: TGCAGCGTTGAATCAGGGGGAGAGTATGGCTACACCTTC. Translated, it gives CSVESGGEYGYTF.

V gene TRBV27 combines with J gene TRBJ2-7; 11 bases are a match to TRBD1. The germline CDR1 and CDR2 sequences are MNHEY and SMNVEV (reference sequence). Trimming removed 5 bases from V and 4 bases from J; junction bases left unmatched: 4. This CDR3 spans 14 amino acids. In DNA, the CDR3 is TGTGCCAGCAGTGCCCGGGACAGGGGGTACGAGCAGTACTTC. Translated: CASSARDRGYEQYF.

This clone was counted only a few times. This chain links TRBV14 with TRBJ2-2, with D tentatively TRBD2 (5 bases). Trimming left V 3 bases short and J 6 bases short, with 17 bases between. CDR1 is SGHDN and CDR2 is FVKESK in the germline V gene. CDR3 length: 16 amino acids. The CDR3 loop is CASSQDSGSGAGELFF. As DNA, the CDR3 is TGTGCCAGCAGCCAGGATTCGGGATCAGGAGCCGGGGAGCTGTTTTTT.